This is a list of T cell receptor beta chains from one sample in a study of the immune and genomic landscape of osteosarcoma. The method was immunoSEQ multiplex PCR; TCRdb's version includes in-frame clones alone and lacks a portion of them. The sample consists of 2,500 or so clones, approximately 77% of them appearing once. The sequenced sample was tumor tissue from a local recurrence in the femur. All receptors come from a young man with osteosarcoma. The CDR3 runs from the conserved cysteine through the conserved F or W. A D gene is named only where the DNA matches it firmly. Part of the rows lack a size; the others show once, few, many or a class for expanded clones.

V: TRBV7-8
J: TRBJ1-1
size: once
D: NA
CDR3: CASSTMTANTEAFF
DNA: TGTGCCAGCAGCACCATGACAGCAAACACTGAAGCTTTCTTT

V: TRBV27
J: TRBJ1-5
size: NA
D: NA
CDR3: CASSPGSDQPQHF
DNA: TGTGCCAGCAGTCCGGGGAGCGATCAGCCCCAGCATTTT

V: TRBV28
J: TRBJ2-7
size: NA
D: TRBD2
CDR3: CASSSGTSGLYEQYF
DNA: TGTGCCAGCAGTTCCGGGACTAGCGGGCTCTACGAGCAGTACTTC

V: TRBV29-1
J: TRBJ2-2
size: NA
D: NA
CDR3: CSVEKAGVNTGELFF
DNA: TGCAGCGTTGAGAAGGCAGGGGTCAACACCGGGGAGCTGTTTTTT

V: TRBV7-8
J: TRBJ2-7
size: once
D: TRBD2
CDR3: CASIQREGSYEQYF
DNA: TGTGCCAGCATCCAGCGGGAGGGTTCCTACGAGCAGTACTTC

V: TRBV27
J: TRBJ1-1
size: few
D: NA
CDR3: CASSLFLGNTEAFF
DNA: TGTGCCAGCAGTTTATTTCTGGGGAACACTGAAGCTTTCTTT

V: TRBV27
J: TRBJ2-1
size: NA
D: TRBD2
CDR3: CASRPNSGRRYNEQFF
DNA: TGTGCCAGCAGACCTAATAGCGGGAGAAGGTACAATGAGCAGTTCTTC

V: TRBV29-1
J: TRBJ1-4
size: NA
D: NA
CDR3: CSVGEGTNEKLFF
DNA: TGCAGCGTTGGCGAAGGAACTAATGAAAAACTGTTTTTT

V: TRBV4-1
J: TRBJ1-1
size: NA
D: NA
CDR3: CASSPQVDMNTEAFF
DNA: TGCGCCAGCAGCCCCCAGGTTGACATGAACACTGAAGCTTTCTTT

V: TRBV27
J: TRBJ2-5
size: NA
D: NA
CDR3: CASSLSVRSQETQYF
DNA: TGTGCCAGCAGTTTATCGGTCCGAAGCCAAGAGACCCAGTACTTC

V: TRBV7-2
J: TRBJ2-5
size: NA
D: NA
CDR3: CASSLGSRHQETQYF
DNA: TGTGCCAGCAGCTTGGGATCCAGACACCAAGAGACCCAGTACTTC

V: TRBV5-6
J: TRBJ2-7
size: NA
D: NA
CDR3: CASSIQFTYEQYF
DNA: TGTGCCAGCAGCATTCAGTTCACCTACGAGCAGTACTTC

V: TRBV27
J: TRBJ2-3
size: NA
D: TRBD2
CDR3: CASSAGTSGRDTQYF
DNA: TGTGCCAGCAGTGCCGGGACTAGCGGAAGAGATACGCAGTATTTT

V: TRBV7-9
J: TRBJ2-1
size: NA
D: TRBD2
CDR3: CASRGLAGGTTYNEQFF
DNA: TGTGCCAGCCGGGGACTAGCGGGGGGAACTACCTACAATGAGCAGTTCTTC

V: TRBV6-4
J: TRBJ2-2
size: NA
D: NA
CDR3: CASSEANTGELFF
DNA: TGTGCCAGCAGTGAAGCGAACACCGGGGAGCTGTTTTTT

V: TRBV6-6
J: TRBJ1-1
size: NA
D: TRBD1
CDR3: CASSYSGQGATEAFF
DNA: TGTGCCAGCAGTTACTCGGGGCAGGGGGCCACTGAAGCTTTCTTT